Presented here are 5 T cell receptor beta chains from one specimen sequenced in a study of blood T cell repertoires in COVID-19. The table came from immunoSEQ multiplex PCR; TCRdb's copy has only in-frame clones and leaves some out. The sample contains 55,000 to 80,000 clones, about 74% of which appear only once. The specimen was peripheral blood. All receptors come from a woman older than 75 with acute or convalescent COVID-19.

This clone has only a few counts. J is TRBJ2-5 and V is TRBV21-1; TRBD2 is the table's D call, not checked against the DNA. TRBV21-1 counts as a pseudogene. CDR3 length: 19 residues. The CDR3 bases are TGTGCCAGCAGCGTTCCCGGGGGGTTTGGAGCGGGATTACAAGAGACCCAGTACTTC. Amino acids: CASSVPGGFGAGLQETQYF.

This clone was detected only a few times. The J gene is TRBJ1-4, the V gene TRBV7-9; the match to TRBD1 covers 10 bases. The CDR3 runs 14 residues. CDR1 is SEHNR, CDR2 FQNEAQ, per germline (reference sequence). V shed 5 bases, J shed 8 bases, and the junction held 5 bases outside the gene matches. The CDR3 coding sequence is TGTGCCAGCAGCAGACAGGGGGCGCGGGAAAAACTGTTTTTT. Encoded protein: CASSRQGAREKLFF.

CDR3 sequence: CASSLEGEVRNIQYF. CDR3 coding DNA: TGCGCCAGCAGCTTGGAAGGGGAGGTCAGAAACATTCAGTACTTC. The chain uses TRBV5-1 and TRBJ2-4, with D perhaps TRBD2 (6 bases). The V gene's germline CDR1 is SGHRS and CDR2 YFSETQ. V was clipped by 0 bases and J by 6 bases, with 13 bases between them. The CDR3 has 15 residues.

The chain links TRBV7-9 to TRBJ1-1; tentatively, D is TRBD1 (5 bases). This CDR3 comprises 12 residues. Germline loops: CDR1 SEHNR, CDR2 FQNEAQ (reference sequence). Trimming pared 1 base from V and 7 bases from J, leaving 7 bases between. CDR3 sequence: CASSLDRYEAFF. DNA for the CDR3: TGTGCCAGCAGCTTAGACAGGTATGAAGCTTTCTTT.

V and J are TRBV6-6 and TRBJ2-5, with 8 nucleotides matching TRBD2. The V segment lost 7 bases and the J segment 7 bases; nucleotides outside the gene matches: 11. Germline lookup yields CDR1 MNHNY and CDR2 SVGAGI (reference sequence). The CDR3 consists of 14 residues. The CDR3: CASNSPGGHGTQYF. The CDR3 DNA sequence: TGTGCCAGCAACTCACCGGGGGGGCATGGGACCCAGTACTTC.